The text below deals with one TCR beta chain. This clone was picked up one time. The clone's antigen remains unknown. No quality values exist for individual bases; no much larger clone is one base distant. The CDR3 contains 15 residues, cysteine and phenylalanine counted. Just the 45-base CDR3 DNA is kept, in frame starting at base 1. From the germline V gene, CDR1 is MDHEN and CDR2 is SYDVKM. Here V drops 3 bases and J drops 4 bases, and the junction holds 7 bases not matched to any gene. The immunoSEQ Assay, a bias-controlled multiplex PCR, was used to amplify TCRbeta CDR3 regions from genomic DNA. In the paper's pipeline: Nucleated cell counts per sample were estimated from amplification of reference gene primers within the assay. To quantify the absolute abundance of each unique TCRbeta CDR3 rearrangement, sequence reads were collapsed and filtered. Productive Simpson clonality was computed per sample as the square root of Simpson's diversity index over productive rearrangements. TCRdb provides this immuneACCESS table in a form limited to in-frame rearrangements. Some clones are lacking; in checked studies, under half of them reflect an unresolved V gene, and why the rest are absent is not known. Clone size and V and J calls were adopted from that table, with D and trimming inferred from the DNA. The sample has about 75,000 clones on record, around 74% of them singletons. The ten largest clones represent 5% to 5.5% of the sample.

Collaborating institutions collected whole blood in K2EDTA tubes following their own protocols. For TCRbeta analysis, collaborators shipped samples as frozen whole blood, isolated PBMCs, or DNA extracted from either of those sample types. The data are from a study of blood T cell repertoires in COVID-19 (dated by TCRdb to 2018 to 2020). General notes on the study: Samples covering the acute and convalescent phases of COVID-19 were provided by collaborators in the United States, Italy and Spain. Samples were obtained from the ongoing ImmuneRACE study (first 160 participants) and from about 1,300 subjects provided by 6 global collaborators. A de-identified subject ID, COVID-19 status, age in years and sex were almost always included in the sample metadata. Where available, HLA class I and class II types were obtained from metadata supplied by the sample provider rather than from assay-based typing. The prospective study material was composed of cDNA or gDNA derived from T cells, B-cell-depleted T cells, or PBMCs. The dataset comprised deeply sampled blood TCRbeta repertoires from subjects exposed to, actively infected with, or recovered from COVID-19. The repertoires were released in a freely available public database intended as a resource for research on the immune response to SARS-CoV-2.

General findings and caveats noted by the study authors: The quantity of clinical and demographic metadata differed by source and by participant and was supplied without curation.

The sample consisted of peripheral blood. The source of this sequence is an elderly woman with active or convalescent COVID-19. The rearrangement combines TRBV28 with TRBJ2-7; the central 9 bases match TRBD1. CDR3 sequence: CASSLGYRGRYEQYF. At the DNA level, the sequence is TGTGCCAGCAGTTTGGGGTACAGGGGGCGTTACGAGCAGTACTTC.